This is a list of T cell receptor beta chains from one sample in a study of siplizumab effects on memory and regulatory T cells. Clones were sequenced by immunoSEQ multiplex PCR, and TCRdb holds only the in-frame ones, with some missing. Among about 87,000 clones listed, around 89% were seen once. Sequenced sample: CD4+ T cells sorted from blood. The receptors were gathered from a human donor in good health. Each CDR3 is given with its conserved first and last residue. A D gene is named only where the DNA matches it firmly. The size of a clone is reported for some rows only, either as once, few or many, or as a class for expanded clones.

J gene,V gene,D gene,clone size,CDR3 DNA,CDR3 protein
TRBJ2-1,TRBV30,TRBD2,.,TGTGCCTGGAGTGGGACTAGCGCGTCCTACAATGAGCAGTTCTTC,CAWSGTSASYNEQFF
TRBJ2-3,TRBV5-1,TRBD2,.,TGCGCCAGCAGCTTTGGACTAGCGGCAGATACGCAGTATTTT,CASSFGLAADTQYF
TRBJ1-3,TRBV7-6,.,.,TGTGCCAGCAGCCTACGGGAGGGTCCTGGAAACACCATATATTTT,CASSLREGPGNTIYF
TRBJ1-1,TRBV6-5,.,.,TGTGCCAGCAGCCGTGGACCCTCCTATGTTTTCTTT,CASSRGPSYVFF
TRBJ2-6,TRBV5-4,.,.,TGTGCCAGCAGTTCAGGGACACATTATGCCAACGTCCTGACTTTC,CASSSGTHYANVLTF
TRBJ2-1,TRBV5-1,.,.,TGCGCCAGCAAGTTTCTTTCGGGGGCTGATGAGCAGTTCTTC,CASKFLSGADEQFF
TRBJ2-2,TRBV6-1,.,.,TGTGCCAGCAATGTGGAAGGGTGGACCGGGGAGCTGTTTTTT,CASNVEGWTGELFF
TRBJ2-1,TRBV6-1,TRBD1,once,TGTGCCAGCAGTGTAACAGGGGTCGCGTCCTACAATGAGCAGTTCTTC,CASSVTGVASYNEQFF
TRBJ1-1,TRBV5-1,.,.,TGCGCCAGCAGTTCGACGGTAATGAACACTGAAGCTTTCTTT,CASSSTVMNTEAFF
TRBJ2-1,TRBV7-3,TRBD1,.,TGTGCCAGCAGCTTAACGTGGGACAGCCATGAGCAGTTCTTC,CASSLTWDSHEQFF
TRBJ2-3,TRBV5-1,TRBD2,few,TGCGCCAGCAGCTTGGTTAGTAGCGGGAGAAAAGATACGCAGTATTTT,CASSLVSSGRKDTQYF
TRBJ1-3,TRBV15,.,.,TGTGCCACCAGCACGGACTTTTTCTCTGGAAACACCATATATTTT,CATSTDFFSGNTIYF
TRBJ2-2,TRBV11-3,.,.,TGTGCCAGCAGCCCCACGGGCGGGACCGGGGAGCTGTTTTTT,CASSPTGGTGELFF
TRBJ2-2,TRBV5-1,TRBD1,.,TGCGCCACCAAGAGGTCTCCCAAGGGACAGGGAATCGGGGAGCTGTTTTTT,CATKRSPKGQGIGELFF
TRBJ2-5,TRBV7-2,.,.,TGTGCCAGCAGGAAAACCGGGACCTACCAAGAGACCCAGTACTTC,CASRKTGTYQETQYF
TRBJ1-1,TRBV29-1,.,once,TGCAGCGTTGTTACTGGGCGAGGGAACACTGAAGCTTTCTTT,CSVVTGRGNTEAFF
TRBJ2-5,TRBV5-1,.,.,TGCGCCAGCAGCCTATCCACAGGGCTCGCCGAGACCCAGTACTTC,CASSLSTGLAETQYF
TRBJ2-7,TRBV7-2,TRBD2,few,TGTGCCAGCAGCTTTGGACTAGCGGCCTCCTACGAGCAGTACTTC,CASSFGLAASYEQYF
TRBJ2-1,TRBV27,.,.,TGTGCCAGCAGTTTATCTGGGGACGGGTACAATGAGCAGTTCTTC,CASSLSGDGYNEQFF
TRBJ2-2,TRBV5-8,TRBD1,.,TGTGCCAGCAGGGCCCGCGGGACAGGGGCATCCGGGGAGCTGTTTTTT,CASRARGTGASGELFF
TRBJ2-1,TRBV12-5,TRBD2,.,TGTGCTAGTGGTTTGGGACTAGCGGGAGGGTGGGATGAGCAGTTCTTC,CASGLGLAGGWDEQFF
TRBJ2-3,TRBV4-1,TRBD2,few,TGCGCCAGCAGCCAGCTAGCGGGAGGGGCCGGGACGCAGTATTTT,CASSQLAGGAGTQYF
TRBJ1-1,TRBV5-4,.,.,TGTGCCAGCAGTTTTGACATGAACACTGAAGCTTTCTTT,CASSFDMNTEAFF
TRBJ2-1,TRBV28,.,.,TGTGCCAGCAGTTTGAGGCAGCGATACAATGAGCAGTTCTTC,CASSLRQRYNEQFF
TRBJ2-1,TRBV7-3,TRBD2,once,TGTGCCAGCCTACTAGCGGCCCCCTACTACGAGCAGTTCTTC,CASLLAAPYYEQFF
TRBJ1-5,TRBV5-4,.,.,TGTGCCAGCAGCTTGGGAGGGTCTCAGGTGACTCAGCCCCAGCATTTT,CASSLGGSQVTQPQHF
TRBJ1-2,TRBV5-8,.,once,TGTGCCAGCAGCTTGCGGGTGGGAGCTAACTATGGCTACACCTTC,CASSLRVGANYGYTF
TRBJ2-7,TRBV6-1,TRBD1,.,TGTGCCATCAGTGCCCGACCGGGACAGGGGGGGAGCTACGAGCAGTACTTC,CAISARPGQGGSYEQYF
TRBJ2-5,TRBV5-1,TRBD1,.,TGCGCCAGCAGCTTGGCGGGACAGGGTGAGACCCAGTACTTC,CASSLAGQGETQYF
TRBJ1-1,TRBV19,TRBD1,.,TGTGCCAGTAGTAAGGTCCGGACAGGGGGCAGAACTGAAGCTTTCTTT,CASSKVRTGGRTEAFF
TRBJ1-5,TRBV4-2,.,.,TGTGCCAGCAGCCGATCCAGCTCACAATCTGATCAGCCCCAGCATTTT,CASSRSSSQSDQPQHF
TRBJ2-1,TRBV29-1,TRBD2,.,TGCAGCGTCCTCCTCGGGCTAGCGGATAGCTACAATGAGCAGTTCTTC,CSVLLGLADSYNEQFF
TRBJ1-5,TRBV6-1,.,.,TGTGCCAGCAGGTTGATAGAGGATCAGCCCCAGCATTTT,CASRLIEDQPQHF
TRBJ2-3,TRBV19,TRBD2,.,TGTGCCAGTAGTGTCTTATCGGGACTAGCGGGCACAGATACGCAGTATTTT,CASSVLSGLAGTDTQYF
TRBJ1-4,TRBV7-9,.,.,TGTGCCAGCAGCTCCCAAAGACAGGTGGTAAAACTGTTTTTT,CASSSQRQVVKLFF
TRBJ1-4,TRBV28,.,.,TGTGCCAGCAGGATTGGGGGCGCTAATGAAAAACTGTTTTTT,CASRIGGANEKLFF
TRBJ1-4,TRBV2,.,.,TGTGCCAGCAGTGAAGCGCGCGAAAAACTGTTTTTT,CASSEAREKLFF
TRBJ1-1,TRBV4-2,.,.,TGTGCCAGCAGCCAAGTTTCCGCAGGCAACACTGAAGCTTTCTTT,CASSQVSAGNTEAFF
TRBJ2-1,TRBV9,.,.,TGTGCCAGCAGCGTAGGCAATACGGAGACTGAGCAGTTCTTC,CASSVGNTETEQFF
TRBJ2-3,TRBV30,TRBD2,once,TGTGCCTGGGGGGGGGATAACACAGATACGCAGTATTTT,CAWGGDNTDTQYF
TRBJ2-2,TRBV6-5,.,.,TGTGCCAGTTGGGGGAGCGCCGGGGAGCTGTTTTTT,CASWGSAGELFF
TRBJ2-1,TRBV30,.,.,TGTGCCTGGAGCCCGGGGGTGGTAGTTCATGAGCAGTTCTTC,CAWSPGVVVHEQFF
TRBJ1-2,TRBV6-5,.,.,TGTGCCAGCAGTTACATCGGGGGGCTTAACTATGGCTACACCTTC,CASSYIGGLNYGYTF
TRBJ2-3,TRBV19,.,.,TGTGCCAGTAGCCAGGACGGGGGCAGATCAGATACGCAGTATTTT,CASSQDGGRSDTQYF
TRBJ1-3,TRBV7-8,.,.,TGTGCCAGCAGTCCAGGGATCTCTGGAAACACCATATATTTT,CASSPGISGNTIYF
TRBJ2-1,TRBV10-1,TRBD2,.,TGCGCCAGCAGTGATTCTAGCGGGTCATATGAGCAGTTCTTC,CASSDSSGSYEQFF